What follows are 12 T cell receptor beta chains derived from one specimen sequenced in a study of blood T cell repertoires in COVID-19. Clones were read by immunoSEQ multiplex PCR, and TCRdb kept only the in-frame ones, dropping some. The sample lists more than 150,000 clones, approximately 90% seen once, with 15% in the top ten. The source material was peripheral blood. The source is a woman in her forties with acute or convalescent COVID-19.

J is TRBJ2-2 and V is TRBV24-1, with D tentatively TRBD2 (6 bases). The CDR3 totals 19 residues. Trimming cost V 2 bases and J 3 bases, with 21 bases left between them. Per the germline V gene, CDR1 is KGHDR and CDR2 is SFDVKD. The CDR3 DNA is TGTGCCACCAGTGATTCTTCTGGGGTCGGGACTCTGGACACCGGGGAGCTGTTTTTT. This translates into CATSDSSGVGTLDTGELFF.

This sequence joins TRBV19 and TRBJ2-3; 10 nucleotides align to TRBD2. The CDR3 consists of 19 residues. V lost 4 bases, J lost 2 bases, and 15 bases stayed unmatched. Germline V gene sequence: CDR1 LNHDA, CDR2 SQIVND (reference sequence). DNA for the CDR3: TGTGCCAGTAGTAACCGGCTAGCGGGGGCCTCGACAAACACAGATACGCAGTATTTT. It is translated as CASSNRLAGASTNTDTQYF.

This clone was detected only once. V is TRBV24-1 and J is TRBJ1-5, with D possibly TRBD1 on 6 matching bases. The V and J ends lost 2 bases and 5 bases respectively, with 9 bases between them. Per germline, CDR1 KGHDR and CDR2 SFDVKD. The CDR3 extends over 14 amino acids. The CDR3 DNA reads as TGTGCCACCAGTGATTCTAACAGGGATCAGCCCCAGCATTTT. This codes for CATSDSNRDQPQHF.

The chain carries TRBV20-1 and TRBJ2-3; 7 bases are shared with TRBD2. V gave up 3 bases and J gave up 1 base; unmatched junction bases: 1. The CDR3 runs to 13 residues. Germline CDR1 and CDR2: DFQATT and SNEGSKA (reference sequence). The CDR3 loop is CSASGGGTDTQYF. The CDR3 DNA is TGCAGTGCTAGTGGGGGGGGCACAGATACGCAGTATTTT.

V is TRBV9 and J is TRBJ2-5; no clear D gene. V lost 0 bases and J 3 bases, leaving 6 bases between the germline ends. In germline, CDR1 is SGDLS, CDR2 YYNGEE. The CDR3 has 13 amino acids. The CDR3 nucleotides read TGTGCCAGCAGCGTAGGTCCAGAAGAGACCCAGTACTTC. It is translated as CASSVGPEETQYF.

This chain joins TRBV5-1 and TRBJ2-6; D uncertain. Germline values: CDR1 SGHRS, CDR2 YFSETQ. Between the trimmed V and J ends, which lost 5 bases and 2 bases, there was a span of 14 bases. The CDR3 is 16 amino acids. CDR3 DNA: TGCGCCAGCAGTTTGCAGGTCCCGCCTGGGGCCAACGTCCTGACTTTC. Protein product: CASSLQVPPGANVLTF.

CDR3 DNA: TGTGCCAGCAGCCAAGGAGCGGGGGAGGGTGAGCAGTTCTTC. Protein sequence: CASSQGAGEGEQFF. The genes are TRBV3-1 (or the pseudogene TRBV3-2) and TRBJ2-1; 8 bases are a match to TRBD2. Looked up from germline, CDR1 is LGHDT and CDR2 is YNNKEL (reference sequence). Trimming removed 1 base from V and 9 bases from J; junction bases left unmatched: 5. The CDR3 runs to 14 residues.

V and J are TRBV11-2 and TRBJ1-2; tentative D call: TRBD1 (6 bases). The CDR3 is 13 residues long. The V end lost 6 bases, the J end lost 2 bases, and 10 bases lay between the germline ends. From germline, CDR1 is SGHAT and CDR2 FQNNGV. The CDR3 bases are TGTGCCAGCAGTCATGGACAGAACTATGGCTACACCTTC. It encodes CASSHGQNYGYTF.

V usage is TRBV7-9 and J usage is TRBJ1-2; 9 bases are shared with TRBD1. Looked up from germline, CDR1 is SEHNR and CDR2 is FQNEAQ (reference sequence). The V and J ends lost 0 bases and 5 bases, in that order; junction bases with no gene match: 4. This CDR3 contains 15 residues. The CDR3 DNA is TGTGCCAGCAGCTTAGCCGGGACAGGGAATTATGGCTACACCTTC. It encodes CASSLAGTGNYGYTF.

This clone was seen a handful of times. The chain combines TRBV6-5 with TRBJ1-6, with TRBD1 matching over 7 bases. This CDR3 region has 16 residues. The germline V gene encodes CDR1 MNHEY and CDR2 SVGAGI. The ends lost 4 bases at V and 9 bases at J; junction bases unmatched: 12. The CDR3, as DNA: TGTGCCAGCAGTTCACCCTCCGGGACAGATATTTCACCCCTCCACTTT. This codes for CASSSPSGTDISPLHF.

This sequence joins TRBV7-9 and TRBJ2-1; TRBD1 matches 10 bases. J lost 3 bases, V lost 1 base, and 6 bases had no gene match. Germline V CDR1 and CDR2: SEHNR, FQNEAQ (reference sequence). This CDR3 spans 17 amino acids. CDR3 sequence (DNA): TGTGCCAGCAGCTTAGATTTAGGGACAGGGGTCTACAATGAGCAGTTCTTC. Its translation is CASSLDLGTGVYNEQFF. The complete variable domain, with remaining parts taken from reference TRBV7-9 and TRBJ2-1, reads DTGVSQNPRHKITKRGQNVTFRCDPISEHNRLYWYRQTLGQGPEFLTYFQNEAQLEKSRLLSDRFSAERPKGSFSTLEIQRTEQGDSAMYLCASSLDLGTGVYNEQFFGPGTRLTVL.

This rearrangement joins TRBV4-1 to TRBJ1-5; a weak D match, TRBD1 (6 bases). Trimming stripped 0 bases from V and 2 bases from J, with 11 bases between. The CDR3 covers 16 residues. Germline V CDR1 and CDR2: MGHRA, YSYEKL. The CDR3: CASSQDEGGGNQPQHF. The CDR3, as DNA: TGCGCCAGCAGCCAAGACGAGGGGGGGGGCAATCAGCCCCAGCATTTT.